This record covers a single TCR beta chain. The antigen remains undetermined. TCRdb reprocessed the 5' RACE reads and reports one entry per CDR3 protein, with no DNA. The sample holds about 380,000 distinct CDR3 sequences. The data stem from a study of T cells expressing NK-cell markers. About the research overall: Sorted CD3+CD56+NKG2C+, CD3+CD56+NKG2C- and CD3+CD56-NKG2C+ T-cell subsets were beta-chain profiled. Study-level results: In about six donors, dominant CD3+CD56+NKG2C+ clonotypes ranked among the top 10 CD8+ clonotypes.

Germline values: CDR1 SEHNR, CDR2 FQNEAQ (reference sequence). The CDR3 length is 17 residues. This chain connects TRBV7-9 to TRBJ1-4. The TCR comes from a man aged 18-75 years in good health. Sequenced material: blood T cells: a sorted CD56 or NKG2C T cell subset, CD4+ or CD8+ T cells, or bulk PBMC T cells (not recorded which). CDR3: CASSFWGSGGTNEKLFF.